This is a list of T cell receptor beta chains from one sample in a study of beta chain features in type 1 diabetes. Profiling relied on immunoSEQ multiplex PCR, and the TCRdb table lists in-frame clones only, not all of them. Among 300,000 to 450,000 clones, roughly an eighth were seen once, and the ten largest hold roughly 0.0097%. Sequences were obtained from naive CD4+ T cells from blood. All receptors come from a woman under 30 with type 1 diabetes. Both conserved end residues are part of each CDR3. The order of the fields is J gene, V gene, clone size, D gene, CDR3 protein, CDR3 DNA. The D gene is left open where the match is weak. Size tells how often a clone was seen (once, few, many) or the class of an expanded clone, and some rows leave it out.

j_call: TRBJ2-2
v_call: TRBV13
clone_size: .
d_call: .
cdr3_aa: CASSRGGPGELFF
cdr3_nt: TGTGCCAGCAGCCGAGGGGGTCCCGGGGAGCTGTTTTTT

j_call: TRBJ2-7
v_call: TRBV4-2
clone_size: .
d_call: .
cdr3_aa: CASSQDTQGYEQYF
cdr3_nt: TGTGCCAGCAGCCAAGATACCCAGGGCTACGAGCAGTACTTC

j_call: TRBJ1-6
v_call: TRBV7-9
clone_size: few
d_call: .
cdr3_aa: CASSLNRGGRSPLHF
cdr3_nt: TGTGCCAGCAGCTTAAATCGCGGGGGTCGGTCACCCCTCCACTTT

j_call: TRBJ2-5
v_call: TRBV4-3
clone_size: .
d_call: .
cdr3_aa: CASSQGNSQETQYF
cdr3_nt: TGCGCCAGCAGCCAAGGAAACAGCCAAGAGACCCAGTACTTC

j_call: TRBJ2-7
v_call: TRBV9
clone_size: .
d_call: TRBD1
cdr3_aa: CASSAGQQVREQYF
cdr3_nt: TGTGCCAGCAGCGCGGGACAGCAAGTCCGCGAGCAGTACTTC

j_call: TRBJ2-3
v_call: TRBV30
clone_size: .
d_call: .
cdr3_aa: CAWSEAASSWDTQYF
cdr3_nt: TGTGCCTGGAGTGAGGCAGCGTCTTCTTGGGATACGCAGTATTTT

j_call: TRBJ2-5
v_call: TRBV7-2
clone_size: few
d_call: .
cdr3_aa: CASSRLTGIQETQYF
cdr3_nt: TGTGCCAGCAGCCGTTTGACGGGGATCCAAGAGACCCAGTACTTC

j_call: TRBJ1-2
v_call: TRBV18
clone_size: .
d_call: TRBD1
cdr3_aa: CASSPSLGTGDPGGYTF
cdr3_nt: TGTGCCAGCTCACCCTCCCTCGGGACAGGGGACCCTGGTGGCTACACCTTC

j_call: TRBJ1-3
v_call: TRBV20-1
clone_size: few
d_call: TRBD1
cdr3_aa: CSARTGSTIYF
cdr3_nt: TGCAGTGCAAGGACAGGGTCCACCATATATTTT

j_call: TRBJ1-2
v_call: TRBV6-5
clone_size: once
d_call: .
cdr3_aa: CASSFSQGFFGYTF
cdr3_nt: TGTGCCAGCAGTTTTAGCCAGGGCTTTTTTGGCTACACCTTC

j_call: TRBJ2-3
v_call: TRBV29-1
clone_size: .
d_call: TRBD2
cdr3_aa: CSVETSGNTDTQYF
cdr3_nt: TGCAGCGTTGAAACTAGCGGAAATACAGATACGCAGTATTTT

j_call: TRBJ1-4
v_call: TRBV4-2
clone_size: few
d_call: .
cdr3_aa: CASSQLPGEKLFF
cdr3_nt: TGTGCCAGCAGCCAGCTTCCAGGAGAAAAACTGTTTTTT

j_call: TRBJ1-1
v_call: TRBV4-1
clone_size: few
d_call: .
cdr3_aa: CASSRLGYGGAAEAFF
cdr3_nt: TGCGCCAGCAGCCGTTTAGGGTACGGGGGGGCTGCTGAAGCTTTCTTT

j_call: TRBJ2-7
v_call: TRBV12-5
clone_size: few
d_call: .
cdr3_aa: CASGREEGLEQYF
cdr3_nt: TGTGCTAGTGGTAGAGAGGAGGGCCTCGAGCAGTACTTC

j_call: TRBJ1-2
v_call: TRBV2
clone_size: .
d_call: .
cdr3_aa: CASSYRLNYGYTF
cdr3_nt: TGTGCCAGCAGTTACAGGTTGAACTATGGCTACACCTTC

j_call: TRBJ2-1
v_call: TRBV4-1
clone_size: .
d_call: TRBD2
cdr3_aa: CASSPLGTSARSLYNEQFF
cdr3_nt: TGCGCCAGCAGCCCCCTTGGGACTAGCGCGCGGTCCCTCTACAATGAGCAGTTCTTC

j_call: TRBJ2-7
v_call: TRBV7-2
clone_size: few
d_call: .
cdr3_aa: CASSFAGDNYEQYF
cdr3_nt: TGTGCCAGCAGCTTTGCAGGGGACAACTACGAGCAGTACTTC

j_call: TRBJ2-7
v_call: TRBV7-2
clone_size: few
d_call: TRBD2
cdr3_aa: CASSPLGLAGSGEQYF
cdr3_nt: TGTGCCAGCAGCCCATTAGGACTAGCGGGGTCGGGTGAGCAGTACTTC

j_call: TRBJ2-1
v_call: TRBV7-9
clone_size: .
d_call: .
cdr3_aa: CASSTQTDSHLAYNEQFF
cdr3_nt: TGTGCCAGCAGCACACAGACGGACAGTCACTTAGCCTACAATGAGCAGTTCTTC

j_call: TRBJ1-2
v_call: TRBV28
clone_size: .
d_call: .
cdr3_aa: CASSPLLSGTYGYTF
cdr3_nt: TGTGCCAGCAGTCCCCTCTTGTCGGGAACCTATGGCTACACCTTC

j_call: TRBJ1-6
v_call: TRBV11-2
clone_size: .
d_call: .
cdr3_aa: CASSHSSPLHF
cdr3_nt: TGTGCCAGCAGCCATAGTTCACCCCTCCACTTT

j_call: TRBJ2-3
v_call: TRBV6-5
clone_size: .
d_call: .
cdr3_aa: CASYSRDTDTQYF
cdr3_nt: TGTGCCAGCTATTCCAGGGACACAGATACGCAGTATTTT

j_call: TRBJ2-1
v_call: TRBV11-2
clone_size: few
d_call: TRBD1
cdr3_aa: CASRIDRGSYNEQFF
cdr3_nt: TGTGCCAGCAGGATTGACAGGGGGTCCTACAATGAGCAGTTCTTC

j_call: TRBJ1-6
v_call: TRBV5-1
clone_size: few
d_call: TRBD1
cdr3_aa: CASSPGWTGWNSPLHF
cdr3_nt: TGCGCCAGCAGCCCGGGATGGACAGGGTGGAATTCACCCCTCCACTTT

j_call: TRBJ2-2
v_call: TRBV5-6
clone_size: .
d_call: TRBD2
cdr3_aa: CASSRRTSYNGELFF
cdr3_nt: TGTGCCAGCAGCCGAAGGACTAGCTATAACGGGGAGCTGTTTTTT

j_call: TRBJ2-5
v_call: TRBV5-6
clone_size: .
d_call: TRBD2
cdr3_aa: CASSSQGLQETQYF
cdr3_nt: TGTGCCAGCAGCTCGCAGGGACTACAAGAGACCCAGTACTTC

j_call: TRBJ2-7
v_call: TRBV2
clone_size: .
d_call: .
cdr3_aa: CASSPGGGSYEQYF
cdr3_nt: TGTGCCAGCAGCCCTGGTGGAGGGTCCTACGAGCAGTACTTC

j_call: TRBJ2-7
v_call: TRBV19
clone_size: few
d_call: .
cdr3_aa: CASSGGGLEQYF
cdr3_nt: TGTGCCAGTAGTGGCGGAGGGCTGGAGCAGTACTTC

j_call: TRBJ1-4
v_call: TRBV19
clone_size: few
d_call: TRBD1
cdr3_aa: CASREGQGADEKLFF
cdr3_nt: TGTGCCAGTAGGGAAGGACAGGGGGCAGATGAAAAACTGTTTTTT

j_call: TRBJ2-7
v_call: TRBV6-5
clone_size: few
d_call: .
cdr3_aa: CASSYRRLGGTYEQYF
cdr3_nt: TGTGCCAGCAGTTACCGCAGATTGGGGGGTACCTACGAGCAGTACTTC

j_call: TRBJ2-7
v_call: TRBV6-6
clone_size: .
d_call: .
cdr3_aa: CASSNPTGGVYEQYF
cdr3_nt: TGTGCCAGCAGTAACCCTACTGGCGGGGTCTACGAGCAGTACTTC

j_call: TRBJ2-7
v_call: TRBV7-2
clone_size: .
d_call: TRBD2
cdr3_aa: CASSQGLAGDEQYF
cdr3_nt: TGTGCCAGCAGCCAAGGACTAGCAGGCGACGAGCAGTACTTC

j_call: TRBJ2-7
v_call: TRBV30
clone_size: few
d_call: TRBD2
cdr3_aa: CASNSGTSGSPYEQYF
cdr3_nt: TGTGCCTCAAACTCCGGGACTAGCGGGAGCCCCTACGAGCAGTACTTC

j_call: TRBJ2-1
v_call: TRBV9
clone_size: .
d_call: .
cdr3_aa: CASSEPTPSTEQFF
cdr3_nt: TGTGCCAGCAGCGAACCGACTCCAAGCACAGAGCAGTTCTTC

j_call: TRBJ2-7
v_call: TRBV4-2
clone_size: few
d_call: TRBD2
cdr3_aa: CASSQDASGRATIIYEQYF
cdr3_nt: TGTGCCAGCAGCCAAGATGCCAGCGGGAGGGCGACGATAATCTACGAGCAGTACTTC

j_call: TRBJ2-1
v_call: TRBV5-1
clone_size: few
d_call: .
cdr3_aa: CASSFSGSGLEQFF
cdr3_nt: TGCGCCAGCAGCTTCTCAGGGTCAGGGCTGGAGCAGTTCTTC

j_call: TRBJ2-3
v_call: TRBV4-3
clone_size: .
d_call: TRBD2
cdr3_aa: CASSRQALAGVADTQYF
cdr3_nt: TGCGCCAGCAGCCGGCAGGCACTAGCGGGAGTGGCAGATACGCAGTATTTT

j_call: TRBJ2-1
v_call: TRBV7-2
clone_size: few
d_call: .
cdr3_aa: CASSLALSSYNEQFF
cdr3_nt: TGTGCCAGCAGCTTAGCGCTAAGCTCCTACAATGAGCAGTTCTTC

j_call: TRBJ2-2
v_call: TRBV2
clone_size: .
d_call: TRBD1
cdr3_aa: CASSGTGETGELFF
cdr3_nt: TGTGCCAGCAGTGGGACAGGGGAAACCGGGGAGCTGTTTTTT

j_call: TRBJ2-5
v_call: TRBV19
clone_size: few
d_call: TRBD1
cdr3_aa: CASSIRGGEETQYF
cdr3_nt: TGTGCCAGTAGTATCAGAGGGGGCGAGGAGACCCAGTACTTC

j_call: TRBJ1-2
v_call: TRBV5-1
clone_size: few
d_call: .
cdr3_aa: CASSSGGAVAYGYTF
cdr3_nt: TGCGCCAGCAGCTCTGGGGGGGCCGTCGCCTATGGCTACACCTTC

j_call: TRBJ1-5
v_call: TRBV7-8
clone_size: .
d_call: .
cdr3_aa: CAAGGEQPQHF
cdr3_nt: TGTGCAGCGGGGGGAGAACAGCCCCAGCATTTT

j_call: TRBJ2-7
v_call: TRBV23-1
clone_size: few
d_call: TRBD1
cdr3_aa: CARNEAWTGFYEQYF
cdr3_nt: TGCGCCAGGAACGAGGCCTGGACAGGGTTCTACGAGCAGTACTTC

j_call: TRBJ2-1
v_call: TRBV30
clone_size: few
d_call: TRBD2
cdr3_aa: CAWYLGLAGGPGEQFF
cdr3_nt: TGTGCCTGGTACCTTGGACTAGCGGGAGGGCCGGGTGAGCAGTTCTTC

j_call: TRBJ1-4
v_call: TRBV7-9
clone_size: .
d_call: .
cdr3_aa: CASSFSFQGSGKLFF
cdr3_nt: TGTGCCAGCAGCTTTTCGTTCCAGGGCTCAGGAAAACTGTTTTTT

j_call: TRBJ2-5
v_call: TRBV7-2
clone_size: .
d_call: .
cdr3_aa: CASSPSSSGGTQYF
cdr3_nt: TGTGCCAGCAGCCCCTCCTCCAGCGGTGGGACCCAGTACTTC

j_call: TRBJ2-3
v_call: TRBV9
clone_size: few
d_call: TRBD2
cdr3_aa: CASSVKRGGHTDTQYF
cdr3_nt: TGTGCCAGCAGCGTCAAGCGGGGGGGACACACAGATACGCAGTATTTT

j_call: TRBJ1-1
v_call: TRBV9
clone_size: .
d_call: .
cdr3_aa: CASSAEQTAMNTEAFF
cdr3_nt: TGTGCCAGCAGCGCAGAACAAACAGCTATGAACACTGAAGCTTTCTTT

j_call: TRBJ1-2
v_call: TRBV11-3
clone_size: few
d_call: TRBD1
cdr3_aa: CASSPRTGPANYGYTF
cdr3_nt: TGTGCCAGCAGCCCCCGGACAGGCCCAGCTAACTATGGCTACACCTTC

j_call: TRBJ2-3
v_call: TRBV5-4
clone_size: few
d_call: .
cdr3_aa: CASSLAPSTDTQYF
cdr3_nt: TGTGCCAGCAGCTTGGCCCCGAGCACAGATACGCAGTATTTT

j_call: TRBJ2-7
v_call: TRBV30
clone_size: .
d_call: .
cdr3_aa: CAWRHSGTAYEQYF
cdr3_nt: TGTGCCTGGAGACATAGCGGGACAGCCTACGAGCAGTACTTC

j_call: TRBJ2-2
v_call: TRBV9
clone_size: .
d_call: TRBD2
cdr3_aa: CASSVGGSNTGELFF
cdr3_nt: TGTGCCAGCAGCGTAGGCGGGAGCAACACCGGGGAGCTGTTTTTT

j_call: TRBJ2-1
v_call: TRBV18
clone_size: .
d_call: TRBD1
cdr3_aa: CASSPGGQVLSEQFF
cdr3_nt: TGTGCCAGCTCACCAGGGGGACAGGTATTGTCTGAGCAGTTCTTC

j_call: TRBJ1-1
v_call: TRBV29-1
clone_size: few
d_call: TRBD1
cdr3_aa: CSVGTGGNTEAFF
cdr3_nt: TGCAGCGTTGGGACAGGGGGCAACACTGAAGCTTTCTTT

j_call: TRBJ2-7
v_call: TRBV30
clone_size: few
d_call: .
cdr3_aa: CAWSNNYEQYF
cdr3_nt: TGTGCCTGGAGTAACAACTACGAGCAGTACTTC

j_call: TRBJ2-1
v_call: TRBV5-4
clone_size: .
d_call: TRBD1
cdr3_aa: CASSSVRDSLSNEQFF
cdr3_nt: TGTGCCAGCAGCTCGGTCCGGGACAGTCTGTCCAATGAGCAGTTCTTC

j_call: TRBJ2-3
v_call: TRBV5-1
clone_size: few
d_call: .
cdr3_aa: CASSGGGTGSPDTQYF
cdr3_nt: TGCGCCAGCAGCGGCGGGGGTACAGGGAGCCCAGATACGCAGTATTTT

j_call: TRBJ2-1
v_call: TRBV4-1
clone_size: few
d_call: TRBD2
cdr3_aa: CASSPATSGRGNEQFF
cdr3_nt: TGCGCCAGCAGCCCCGCGACTAGCGGGAGAGGGAATGAGCAGTTCTTC

j_call: TRBJ2-5
v_call: TRBV5-1
clone_size: few
d_call: .
cdr3_aa: CASSLVGEETQYF
cdr3_nt: TGCGCCAGCAGCTTGGTAGGGGAAGAGACCCAGTACTTC